A single sample is the source of the 32 T cell receptor beta chains below, sequenced in a study of CD8 T cells in ankylosing spondylitis. Study-wide results and caveats: Seemingly characteristic of ankylosing spondylitis blood was a TCR beta motif consisting of about 8 highly homologous variants.

One entry per CDR3 protein results from TCRdb running MiXCR on the 5' RACE reads. The repertoire has 650,000 to 800,000 distinct CDR3 sequences, around 19% of them found once; the top ten carry 19%. The antigens of these receptors remain unknown. What was sequenced was blood, either unsorted or a sorted T cell fraction (not recorded which). These receptor sequences come from a male donor with ankylosing spondylitis.

The J gene is TRBJ1-4, the V gene TRBV12-3 or TRBV12-4; 9 positions agree with TRBD1. The CDR3 runs to 14 residues. V shed 5 bases and J 10 bases; nucleotides not matched to a gene: 8. The CDR3 loop reads CASSTPDRGGKLFF. DNA of the CDR3: TGTGCCAGCAGTACACCGGACAGGGGAGGAAAACTGTTTTTT.

The chain has TRBV15 and TRBJ2-3, with 10 bases lining up with TRBD2. Trimming took 6 bases from V and 5 from J; bases not matched to a gene: 5. CDR3 length: 14 residues. Germline CDR1 and CDR2: LNHNV and YYDKDF (reference sequence). The DNA of the CDR3 is TGTGCCACCAGGGGAGCGGGGGGGCAAGATACGCAGTATTTT. It translates to CATRGAGGQDTQYF.

This clonotype was recorded a few times. CDR3 sequence reads: CASSLSLQGADTIYF. The CDR3 coding sequence is TGTGCCAGCAGTTTATCCCTTCAGGGGGCGGACACCATATATTTT. This chain connects TRBV28 to TRBJ1-3, with 8 bases lining up with TRBD1. The CDR3 is made up of 15 amino acids. CDR1 is MDHEN, CDR2 SYDVKM, per germline. With V trimmed by 1 base and J by 8 bases, 7 bases remained unmatched. Based on the CDR3 plus reference TRBV28 and TRBJ1-3, the full variable domain is DVKVTQSSRYLVKRTGEKVFLECVQDMDHENMFWYRQDPGLGLRLIYFSYDVKMKEKGDIPEGYSVSREKKERFSLILESASTNQTSMYLCASSLSLQGADTIYFGEGSWLTVV.

This clonotype was found a few times. The CDR3 DNA sequence: TGTGCCAGCAGCGTTGGACTTCAGGGACACAATGAGCAGTTCTTC. It translates to CASSVGLQGHNEQFF. The gene calls are TRBV9 and TRBJ2-1; perhaps D is TRBD1 or TRBD2 (5 bases each). The length of the CDR3 is 15 residues. Trimming removed 2 bases at V and 5 bases at J, with 14 bases between. Germline values: CDR1 SGDLS, CDR2 YYNGEE. The full variable domain, in which reference TRBV9 and TRBJ2-1 provide the parts outside the CDR3, is DSGVTQTPKHLITATGQRVTLRCSPRSGDLSVYWYQQSLDQGLQFLIQYYNGEERAKGNILERFSAQQFPDLHSELNLSSLELGDSALYFCASSVGLQGHNEQFFGPGTRLTVL.

The chain uses TRBV7-9 and TRBJ1-6, with 9 bases that match TRBD1. This CDR3 is 15 amino acids long. CDR1 is SEHNR, CDR2 FQNEAQ, per germline (reference sequence). V was pared by 7 bases and J by 10 bases, with 11 bases of the junction left unmatched. This CDR3 is CASTQGDRVDSPLHF. The CDR3 coding sequence is TGTGCCAGCACCCAAGGGGACAGGGTGGACTCACCCCTCCACTTT.

V usage is TRBV7-3 and J usage is TRBJ2-2; D unresolved. The CDR3 spans 13 residues. The V gene's germline CDR1 is SGHTA and CDR2 FQGTGA. V lost 5 bases to trimming and J lost 7 bases, with 11 bases between them. CDR3 residues: CASSANGVGELFF. The CDR3 DNA reads as TGTGCCAGCAGCGCGAATGGAGTCGGGGAGCTGTTTTTT. Using reference TRBV7-3 and TRBJ2-2 for the parts outside the CDR3, the full variable domain is GAGVSQTPSNKVTEKGKYVELRCDPISGHTALYWYRQSLGQGPEFLIYFQGTGAADDSGLPNDRFFAVRPEGSVSTLKIQRTERGDSAVYLCASSANGVGELFFGEGSRLTVL.

A few counts support this clonotype. J is TRBJ1-3 and V is TRBV4-1, with D perhaps TRBD1 (5 bases). The germline V gene encodes CDR1 MGHRA and CDR2 YSYEKL. V lost 0 bases and J lost 10, with 13 bases in between. The CDR3 contains 14 residues. Here the CDR3 DNA reads TGCGCCAGCAGCCAAGAAACAGGCCTTATGACCATATATTTT. Translation gives CASSQETGLMTIYF.

The chain combines TRBV11-2 with TRBJ2-7; a weak D match, TRBD2 (5 bases). CDR1 is SGHAT, CDR2 FQNNGV, per germline. CDR3 length: 17 residues. V dropped 4 bases and J dropped 3 bases, with 22 bases sitting between them. This CDR3 reads CASSSPDEGWRIYEQYF. DNA for the CDR3: TGTGCCAGCAGCTCACCCGACGAGGGTTGGAGGATCTACGAGCAGTACTTC.

This clonotype was seen ten or more times. The gene calls are TRBV5-1 and TRBJ2-1; 11 positions match TRBD2. The CDR3 has 18 residues. With 2 bases clipped from V and 5 bases from J, the junction kept 12 bases outside the gene matches. Germline V gene lookup returns CDR1 SGHRS and CDR2 YFSETQ. CDR3 amino acids: CASSLTPPGTSGHNEQFF. DNA for the CDR3: TGCGCCAGCAGCTTAACTCCCCCAGGGACTAGCGGACACAATGAGCAGTTCTTC.

The CDR3, as DNA: TGTGCCAGCAGCTTCGGACAGGGCCATAACTATGGCTACACCTTC. Its protein is CASSFGQGHNYGYTF. The V and J genes are TRBV13 and TRBJ1-2; 8 nucleotides line up with TRBD1. Germline CDR1 PRHDT, CDR2 FYEKMQ (reference sequence). There are 15 residues in the CDR3. Trimming cost V 3 bases and J 1 base; bases outside gene matches: 4. The full variable domain, its missing parts supplied by reference TRBV13 and TRBJ1-2, is AAGVIQSPRHLIKEKRETATLKCYPIPRHDTVYWYQQGPGQDPQFLISFYEKMQSDKGSIPDRFSAQQFSDYHSELNMSSLELGDSALYFCASSFGQGHNYGYTFGSGTRLTVV.

V gene TRBV18 combines with J gene TRBJ2-2; D is unclear. This CDR3 has 14 amino acids. Trimming pared 1 base from V and 1 base from J, leaving 4 bases between. Germline V lookup: CDR1 KGHSH, CDR2 LQKENI. The CDR3 region has the DNA TGTGCCAGCTCACCACAATTGAACACCGGGGAGCTGTTTTTT. Amino acid sequence: CASSPQLNTGELFF.

This clonotype was seen a single time. J is TRBJ1-2 and V is TRBV20-1, with a weak D call TRBD1 (5 bases). Trimming removed 3 bases at V and 1 base at J, with 12 bases between. Germline V gives CDR1 DFQATT, CDR2 SNEGSKA (reference sequence). The CDR3 contains 14 residues. This chain's CDR3 is CSASPGHNNYGYTF. CDR3 nucleotide sequence: TGCAGTGCTAGTCCCGGACATAATAACTATGGCTACACCTTC.

CDR3 region: CASSPAVEQFF. As DNA, the CDR3 is TGTGCCAGCTCACCAGCTGTAGAGCAGTTCTTC. The chain recombines TRBV18 with TRBJ2-1; unclear D gene. Deletions cut 2 bases from V and 10 bases from J, with 6 bases between. Germline V CDR1 and CDR2: KGHSH, LQKENI. This CDR3 spans 11 amino acids.

This clonotype was seen more than once but under ten times. The V and J genes are TRBV7-2 and TRBJ1-6, with a weak D call TRBD1 (6 bases). The CDR3 totals 16 residues. Trimming removed 3 bases at V and 8 bases at J, with 17 bases between. Looked up from germline, CDR1 is SGHTA and CDR2 is FQGNSA. The CDR3 region is CASSFSLYRVDSPLHF. DNA for the CDR3: TGTGCCAGCAGCTTCTCCCTTTACAGGGTCGATTCACCCCTCCACTTT.

In this sample, this clonotype turned up a few times. The rearrangement joins TRBV6-5 to TRBJ2-7, with D possibly matching TRBD1 (6 bases). The germline gives CDR1 MNHEY, CDR2 SVGAGI. Trimming removed 0 bases at V and 6 bases at J, with 9 bases between. This CDR3 has 13 amino acids. The CDR3 is CASSYSDRTEQYF. CDR3 nucleotide sequence: TGTGCCAGCAGTTACTCGGACAGAACCGAGCAGTACTTC.

V gene TRBV7-9 combines with J gene TRBJ2-7, with 11 bases that match TRBD1. Germline V gene sequence: CDR1 SEHNR, CDR2 FQNEAQ (reference sequence). This CDR3 has 16 amino acids. V gave up 4 bases and J gave up 3 bases; unmatched junction bases: 8. CDR3 in amino acids: CASSSEGGTGGYEQYF. CDR3 in DNA: TGTGCCAGCAGCTCCGAGGGCGGGACAGGGGGCTACGAGCAGTACTTC.

J is TRBJ2-6 and V is TRBV6-5; no reliable D call. CDR1 is MNHEY, CDR2 SVGAGI, per germline. V was trimmed by 5 bases and J by 2 bases, leaving 10 bases between them. The CDR3 totals 15 residues. The CDR3, as DNA: TGTGCCAGCAGTGATCGGGTTACTGGGGCCAACGTCCTGACTTTC. The encoded protein is CASSDRVTGANVLTF.

The chain links TRBV5-1 to TRBJ1-1, with D perhaps TRBD1 (6 bases). CDR1 and CDR2 from the germline V gene are SGHRS and YFSETQ. The V gene lost 1 base and the J gene lost 1 base, with 8 bases spanning the gap. The CDR3 covers 14 residues. CDR3 sequence reads: CASSLYRENTEAFF. The CDR3 DNA sequence: TGCGCCAGCAGCTTGTACAGGGAGAACACTGAAGCTTTCTTT.

In its sample, this clonotype was seen a few times. This rearrangement joins TRBV4-2 to TRBJ2-7; D gene ambiguous. V gave up 0 bases and J gave up 2 bases, with 8 bases separating them. Germline V lookup: CDR1 LGHNA, CDR2 YNFKEQ. There are 14 residues in the CDR3. The CDR3 spells CASSQDLGPYEQYF. CDR3 DNA sequence: TGTGCCAGCAGCCAAGATCTAGGGCCCTACGAGCAGTACTTC.

The chain is built from TRBV12-3 or TRBV12-4 and TRBJ2-5; 8 bases agree with TRBD2. The ends lost 5 bases at V and 5 bases at J; junction bases unmatched: 13. This CDR3 spans 16 amino acids. This chain's CDR3 is CASSHTGGGFGETQYF. Written as DNA, the CDR3 is TGTGCCAGCAGTCATACGGGCGGGGGGTTCGGTGAGACCCAGTACTTC.

V and J are TRBV12-3 or TRBV12-4 and TRBJ1-2; possible D gene TRBD1, 5 bases. Deletions cut 7 bases from V and 3 bases from J, with 18 bases between. The CDR3 runs to 15 residues. CDR3: CASTKTGIGDYGYTF. CDR3 coding DNA: TGTGCCAGCACTAAGACCGGGATAGGGGACTATGGCTACACCTTC.

The J gene is TRBJ2-2, the V gene TRBV12-3 or TRBV12-4; D not certain. Trimming left V 5 bases short and J 5 bases short, with 15 bases between. CDR3 size: 15 residues. DNA of the CDR3: TGTGCCAGCAGTCTCAACTCGGACCTGACCGGGGAGCTGTTTTTT. It is translated as CASSLNSDLTGELFF.

This clonotype was counted a few times. This sequence joins TRBV30 and TRBJ2-7; possible D gene TRBD1, 6 bases. Germline V gene data show CDR1 as GTSNPN and CDR2 as SVGIG (reference sequence). The CDR3 contains 11 residues. Deletions cut 5 bases from V and 3 bases from J, with 8 bases between. CDR3 loop: CAWGQIYEQYF. The CDR3 bases are TGTGCCTGGGGACAGATCTACGAGCAGTACTTC.

The chain employs TRBV6-4 and TRBJ2-3; TRBD2 might be the D (6 bases). The CDR3 loop spans 17 amino acids. The V end was cut by 2 bases, the J end by 2 bases, with 17 bases between. Germline V gives CDR1 MRHNA, CDR2 SNTAGT. CDR3 sequence reads: CASSDPEGRGTTDTQYF. CDR3 coding DNA: TGTGCCAGCAGTGACCCCGAAGGGCGGGGTACCACAGATACGCAGTATTTT.

This clonotype came up many times. The chain is built from TRBV7-9 and TRBJ2-7; 13 bases map to TRBD2. CDR3 length: 15 residues. Germline V gives CDR1 SEHNR, CDR2 FQNEAQ (reference sequence). V trimming: 3 bases; J trimming: 10 bases; junction bases outside the gene matches: 9. This CDR3 is CASSLGGLAGNDQYF. The CDR3 nucleotides read TGTGCCAGCAGCTTGGGGGGACTAGCGGGAAATGATCAGTACTTC. Full variable domain (outside the CDR3, taken from reference TRBV7-9 and TRBJ2-7): DTGVSQNPRHKITKRGQNVTFRCDPISEHNRLYWYRQTLGQGPEFLTYFQNEAQLEKSRLLSDRFSAERPKGSFSTLEIQRTEQGDSAMYLCASSLGGLAGNDQYFGPGTRLTVT.

V usage is TRBV5-1 and J usage is TRBJ2-2; maybe TRBD1 (5 bases). Germline V CDR1 and CDR2: SGHRS, YFSETQ. CDR3 length: 13 residues. The germline V and J ends were trimmed by 0 bases and 7 bases, with 7 bases remaining between them. The CDR3 loop is CASSLEGDGELFF. The CDR3 region has the DNA TGCGCCAGCAGCTTGGAAGGGGACGGGGAGCTGTTTTTT.

This clonotype was seen ten or more times. The J gene is TRBJ1-5, the V gene TRBV7-2, with D tentatively TRBD1 (5 bases). Looked up from germline, CDR1 is SGHTA and CDR2 is FQGNSA. V was clipped by 5 bases and J by 0 bases, with 8 bases between them. The CDR3 contains 14 residues. The CDR3 region has the DNA TGTGCCAGCAGCCAGGGCCCTAGCAATCAGCCCCAGCATTTT. This gives the protein CASSQGPSNQPQHF.

The chain has TRBV15 and TRBJ1-2; D is uncertain. Trimming stripped 3 bases from V and 7 bases from J, with 9 bases between. Per germline, CDR1 LNHNV and CDR2 YYDKDF (reference sequence). The CDR3 spans 12 residues. CDR3 region: CATSRSLFGYTF. The CDR3 DNA reads TGTGCCACCAGCAGGAGCCTTTTTGGCTACACCTTC.

The chain carries TRBV20-1 and TRBJ2-5, with a tentative D call TRBD2 (5 bases). This CDR3 is built from 13 residues. CDR1 and CDR2 from the germline V gene are DFQATT and SNEGSKA (reference sequence). Trimming shortened V by 4 bases and J by 0 bases, and 9 bases separated the two germline ends. The DNA for the CDR3 is TGCAGTGCTAAACAGCGGAACCAAGAGACCCAGTACTTC. Its translation: CSAKQRNQETQYF.

This clonotype was observed a few times. The chain links TRBV20-1 to TRBJ2-5; 11 positions agree with TRBD1. The CDR3 is made up of 14 amino acids. Unmatched junction bases numbered 4, after V lost 5 bases and J lost 2 bases. CDR1 DFQATT and CDR2 SNEGSKA come from the germline V gene (reference sequence). In DNA, the CDR3 is TGCAGTGCTGGGGACAGGGGGAAACAAGAGACCCAGTACTTC. Its translation: CSAGDRGKQETQYF.

V and J are TRBV5-1 and TRBJ1-2; no firm D call. Germline CDR1 and CDR2: SGHRS and YFSETQ. The CDR3 is 15 residues long. V dropped 0 bases and J dropped 4 bases, with 13 bases sitting between them. This CDR3 reads CASSLASAGVYGYTF. The CDR3 DNA reads as TGCGCCAGCAGCTTGGCTTCGGCCGGCGTCTATGGCTACACCTTC.

The rearrangement links TRBV3-1 to TRBJ1-2; 8 positions match TRBD1. Germline CDR1 is LGHDT and CDR2 is YNNKEL (reference sequence). This CDR3 has 18 residues. V shed 0 bases and J 3 bases; nucleotides not matched to a gene: 12. The CDR3 reads CASSQDWAGGADHYGYTF. CDR3 coding DNA: TGTGCCAGCAGCCAAGATTGGGCAGGGGGCGCGGACCACTATGGCTACACCTTC.